A single sample is the source of the 10 T cell receptor beta chains below, sequenced in a study of OX40 agonist ivuxolimab in advanced cancers. Clones were sequenced by immunoSEQ multiplex PCR, and TCRdb holds only the in-frame ones, with some missing. The sample has 15,000 to 20,000 clones, 70% to 90% seen once. The source material was CD4+ or CD8+ T cells sorted from blood, sampled in a trial of the OX40 agonist ivuxolimab. The receptors derive from an adult with an advanced solid tumor such as melanoma, head and neck, liver or kidney cancer.

This chain links TRBV27 with TRBJ2-3; TRBD2 matches at 10 bases. This CDR3 is 15 amino acids long. Trimming removed 6 bases from V and 4 bases from J; junction bases left unmatched: 7. CDR1 and CDR2 from the germline V gene are MNHEY and SMNVEV (reference sequence). The CDR3 here is CASRVAGGGADTQYF. CDR3 DNA: TGTGCCAGCAGGGTAGCGGGAGGCGGGGCAGATACGCAGTATTTT.

This sequence joins TRBV5-6 and TRBJ2-7; the match to TRBD1 covers 7 bases. The CDR3 is 14 residues long. Losses at the gene ends were 2 bases for V and 3 bases for J; bases not matched to a gene: 5. Germline values: CDR1 SGHDT, CDR2 YYEEEE. CDR3 residues: CASSFGTAHYEQYF. The CDR3 nucleotides read TGTGCCAGCAGCTTCGGGACAGCACACTACGAGCAGTACTTC.

This clone was counted many times. This chain connects TRBV4-1 to TRBJ2-3; 7 positions match TRBD2. The CDR3 is 16 amino acids. The trim removed 3 bases at V and 1 base at J, leaving 7 bases unmatched. Germline V gene data show CDR1 as MGHRA and CDR2 as YSYEKL. The DNA for the CDR3 is TGCGCCAGCAGCCAGACCCCTAGCGGACGCACAGATACGCAGTATTTT. Amino acids: CASSQTPSGRTDTQYF.

The chain joins TRBV27 to TRBJ2-6; D call uncertain. The CDR3 has 15 amino acids. V was cut by 8 bases and J by 0 bases, with 11 bases left in between. Per the germline V gene, CDR1 is MNHEY and CDR2 is SMNVEV (reference sequence). CDR3 protein: CASLSLVSGANVLTF. The CDR3 nucleotides are TGTGCCAGCTTATCCCTAGTCTCTGGGGCCAACGTCCTGACTTTC.

The chain links TRBV6-1 to TRBJ2-7; D not resolved. V lost 1 base, J lost 7 bases, and 5 bases lay in between. Germline CDR1 reads MNHNS; CDR2 reads SASEGT. The CDR3 runs 11 residues. The CDR3 DNA is TGTGCCAGCAGTGAAGGGCATGAGCAGTACTTC. Translating it yields CASSEGHEQYF.

J is TRBJ1-5 and V is TRBV28; D is ambiguous. Germline loops: CDR1 MDHEN, CDR2 SYDVKM. The length of the CDR3 is 13 residues. Trimming cost V 7 bases and J 2 bases, with 9 bases left between them. CDR3 protein: CASTLWGNQPQHF. For the CDR3, the DNA is TGTGCCAGCACGCTTTGGGGCAATCAGCCCCAGCATTTT. The whole variable domain, remainder taken from reference TRBV28 and TRBJ1-5, is DVKVTQSSRYLVKRTGEKVFLECVQDMDHENMFWYRQDPGLGLRLIYFSYDVKMKEKGDIPEGYSVSREKKERFSLILESASTNQTSMYLCASTLWGNQPQHFGDGTRLSIL.

The chain couples TRBV11-3 to TRBJ2-1; D gene unclear. The V and J ends lost 3 bases and 9 bases respectively, with 9 bases between them. The CDR3 has 12 residues. Germline V gene data show CDR1 as SGHNT and CDR2 as YENEEA. The CDR3 region has the DNA TGTGCCAGCAGCTTCGAAACCATTGAGCAGTTCTTC. Protein sequence: CASSFETIEQFF.

The J gene is TRBJ2-3, the V gene TRBV27, with 12 bases matching TRBD2. The V gene end was trimmed by 3 bases and the J gene end by 3 bases; junction bases not matched to a gene: 7. The CDR3 consists of 17 residues. CDR1 is MNHEY and CDR2 is SMNVEV in the germline V gene (reference sequence). The CDR3 is CASSFRGGLAGTDTQYF. CDR3 coding DNA: TGTGCCAGCAGTTTTAGGGGCGGACTAGCGGGAACAGATACGCAGTATTTT.

The rearrangement links TRBV10-2 to TRBJ2-5, with a weak D call TRBD2 (6 bases). This CDR3 has 14 residues. Germline V lookup: CDR1 WSHSY, CDR2 SAAADI. Trimming cost V 6 bases and J 4 bases, with 15 bases left between them. The CDR3 loop is CASRGRDWGETQYF. CDR3 coding DNA: TGCGCCAGCAGGGGGCGGGACTGGGGAGAGACCCAGTACTTC.

The J gene is TRBJ2-1, the V gene TRBV7-9, with 10 bases that match TRBD1. J gave up 6 bases and V 4 bases, and 15 bases lay outside the gene matches. This CDR3 is built from 18 residues. Germline assignment: CDR1 SEHNR and CDR2 FQNEAQ (reference sequence). The CDR3 DNA follows: TGTGCCAGCAGCTCTTCCCTGACAGGGGGCATTAGAATCAATGAGCAGTTCTTC. This codes for CASSSSLTGGIRINEQFF.